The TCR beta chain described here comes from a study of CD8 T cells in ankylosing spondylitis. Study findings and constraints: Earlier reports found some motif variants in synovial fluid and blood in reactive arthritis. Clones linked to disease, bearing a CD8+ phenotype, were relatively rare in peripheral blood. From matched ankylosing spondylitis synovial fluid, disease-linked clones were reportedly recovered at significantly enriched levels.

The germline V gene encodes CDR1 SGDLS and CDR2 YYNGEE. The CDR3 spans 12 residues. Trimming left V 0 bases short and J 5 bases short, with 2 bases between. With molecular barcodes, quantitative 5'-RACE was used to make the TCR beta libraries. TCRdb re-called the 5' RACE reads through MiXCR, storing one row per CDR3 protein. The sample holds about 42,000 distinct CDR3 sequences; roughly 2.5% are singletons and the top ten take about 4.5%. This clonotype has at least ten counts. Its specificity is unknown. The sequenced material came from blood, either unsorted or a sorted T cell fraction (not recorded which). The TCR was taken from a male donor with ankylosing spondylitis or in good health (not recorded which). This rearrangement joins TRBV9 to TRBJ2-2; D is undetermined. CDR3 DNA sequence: TGTGCCAGCAGCGTAGCTACCGGGGAGCTGTTTTTT. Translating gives CASSVATGELFF.